This TCR beta chain originates from a study of blood T cells in healthy people across ages. For the study at large: Using template switching, researchers captured about one barcoded beta molecule for each two T cells.

The germline gives CDR1 SGHTA, CDR2 FQGNSA. This CDR3 spans 16 amino acids. The V and J ends lost 4 bases and 4 bases, in that order; junction bases with no gene match: 9. Whole-study findings and limits: Greater diversity and more naive CD4+ cells were seen in long-lived donors than in aged donors. Unsorted PBMCs ruled out conclusive naive versus antigen-experienced comparison.

About this clonotype itself: Its antigen is undetermined.

Together with a sample-barcoded 5' primer, a J-beta primer mix was included in a second PCR lasting roughly 6 to 12 cycles. TCRdb re-called the 5' RACE reads with MiXCR, one entry per CDR3 protein. The table shows 1.5 million to 2 million distinct CDR3 sequences, with 49% occurring only once. The chain carries TRBV7-2 and TRBJ2-7; 11 bases line up with TRBD1. Sample: blood. The receptor comes from a woman between 35 and 50 years old in good health. The DNA of the CDR3 is TGTGCCAGCAGCTCACTCCGGGACAGGGGGATTTACGAGCAGTACTTC. It yields the protein CASSSLRDRGIYEQYF.